Reported below is one T cell receptor (beta chain). The CDR3 runs 16 residues. Germline V CDR1 and CDR2: SGHDN, FVKESK. The junction had 10 bases not matched to a gene; V was cut back by 6 bases and J by 3 bases. This sample stems from a study of blood T cells in healthy people across ages. A second PCR, run for roughly 6 to 11 cycles, used a sample-barcoded 5' primer plus a J-beta primer mix. One entry per CDR3 protein, called by TCRdb with MiXCR from the 5' RACE reads. This sample has roughly 1.7 million distinct CDR3 sequences, with almost 35% found just once. Sequenced material: blood. This TCR was recovered from a woman between 25 and 40 years old in good health. This chain links TRBV14 with TRBJ2-3, with 9 bases identical to TRBD1. The CDR3 DNA sequence: TGTGCCAGCAGTGAGGGACAGGGATTGATAACAGATACGCAGTATTTT. It is translated as CASSEGQGLITDTQYF.